This T cell receptor (beta chain) came from a study of blood T cells in healthy people across ages. Sample-barcoded 5' priming and a J-beta primer mix drove a second PCR of roughly 7 to 11 cycles. One entry per CDR3 protein results from TCRdb running MiXCR on the 5' RACE reads. The sample contains approximately 800,000 distinct CDR3 sequences, roughly 50% of which appear only once. This CDR3 region has 15 residues. Germline CDR1 is MNHEY and CDR2 is SMNVEV (reference sequence). V was pared by 3 bases and J by 5 bases, with 16 bases between. This TCR came from a man older than 75 in good health. The chain carries TRBV27 and TRBJ1-2, with no clear D. Sequenced: blood. The CDR3, as DNA: TGTGCCAGCAGTTTGTGGGCAGCATATGGGTATGGCTACACCTTC. Its translation is CASSLWAAYGYGYTF.